The subject of this entry is one T cell receptor beta chain. Repertoires were generated with immunoSEQ multiplex PCR, while TCRdb's copy carries only in-frame clones and drops some. The table includes over 85,000 clones, around 83% detected once. The record originates from a study of blood T cell repertoires in COVID-19. Across the whole study: Acute and convalescent COVID-19 specimens originated in the United States, Italy and Spain. PBMCs, B-cell-depleted T cells, or T cells were the source of the cDNA or gDNA that made up the material.

The length of the CDR3 is 13 residues. Germline values: CDR1 KGHSH, CDR2 LQKENI. The V gene lost 3 bases and the J gene lost 9 bases, with 12 bases spanning the gap. The receptor comes from a woman in her 70s with acute or convalescent COVID-19. The rearrangement links TRBV18 to TRBJ1-5; D gene uncertain. Sequencing was done on a sample of peripheral blood. DNA of the CDR3: TGTGCCAGCTCACCGGAGGGTAAACGGCCCCAGCATTTT. As protein: CASSPEGKRPQHF.